This is a list of T cell receptor beta chains from one sample in a study of blood T cell repertoires in COVID-19. Sequencing was performed with immunoSEQ multiplex PCR; in TCRdb, only in-frame clones are kept and a portion is missing. The table has hundreds of thousands of clones, roughly 90% seen once. Sequenced: peripheral blood. These receptors all stem from a woman between 50 and 59 years old who had recovered from COVID-19. Each CDR3 is given without its conserved first and last residue.

TRBJ2-7 TRBV19 ASSTGTSGRHEQY
TRBJ2-1 TRBV7-2 ASSTRLAGAPGQF
TRBJ2-4 TRBV5-4 ASSLERGNIQY
TRBJ2-7 TRBV4-1 ASSQAPTSGRAHEQY
TRBJ1-1 TRBV2 AIATGREAF
TRBJ2-3 TRBV27 ASSPLGLATPVSTDTQY
TRBJ2-3 TRBV27 ASRRDRGRFGTQY
TRBJ1-2 TRBV2 ASMEMLRALFNGYT
TRBJ2-1 TRBV5-5 ASSLYLGASYNEQF
TRBJ2-7 TRBV5-4 ASSKQGREQY
TRBJ2-6 TRBV10-3 AMGGSSGANVLT
TRBJ2-7 TRBV7-3 ASSAGLAGAYEQY
TRBJ2-7 TRBV19 ASSRDRVNSYEQY
TRBJ1-2 TRBV30 AWSRDTYGYT
TRBJ2-2 TRBV6-1 ASSASDRGTANTGELF
TRBJ2-3 TRBV7-9 ASSLGATGGRTDTQY
TRBJ1-1 TRBV4-3 ASSQGGLVGTEAF
TRBJ1-1 TRBV7-9 ASSRDRGAF
TRBJ1-4 TRBV28 ASDRGNEKLF
TRBJ1-2 TRBV6-2/TRBV6-3 ASSLQNYGYT
TRBJ1-4 TRBV27 ASRPRTGVANEKLF
TRBJ1-1 TRBV2 ASSERTVRMNTEAF
TRBJ1-5 TRBV19 ASSISGTGVQPQH
TRBJ2-1 TRBV5-4 ASSLEQYNEQF
TRBJ1-4 TRBV11-3 ASSTFREGGDEKLF
TRBJ2-1 TRBV30 AWSRGLAGVEQF
TRBJ1-2 TRBV18 ASSPDRNYGYT
TRBJ2-3 TRBV5-4 ASSRRLAGSTDTQY
TRBJ1-6 TRBV7-9 ASSLTRGGVMASPLH
TRBJ2-7 TRBV5-4 ASSDGLAGVRGEQY
TRBJ1-2 TRBV7-2 ASSQGQFYGYT
TRBJ1-3 TRBV30 AGGNGNTIY
TRBJ1-1 TRBV28 ASSPPPGGGTEAF
TRBJ2-2 TRBV6-5 ASVGGPGELF
TRBJ2-3 TRBV4-3 ASRRGGHRTDTQY